This T cell receptor beta chain was obtained from a study of response to subunit inactivated influenza vaccine (dated by TCRdb to the late 2010s). A note on the overall study: Deep quantitative profiling of the T cell receptor repertoire was used in the study to follow responses to a trivalent subunit inactivated influenza vaccine.

For CDR1 and CDR2, the germline V gene lists ENHRY and SYGVKD. Trimming takes 6 bases off V and 6 bases off J; junction bases not matched to a gene: 3. Counted from cysteine to phenylalanine, this CDR3 has 12 amino acids. Just CDR3 DNA is preserved here, 36 bases in frame from base 1. Study-wide findings and limitations: According to the authors, only a limited number of new T cells may be recruited by each seasonal influenza vaccination.

To prepare the library, RT-PCR was applied. The data were produced on an Illumina HiSeq 2500. The public reads were run again by TCRdb, first through fastp at Q25 and then through MiXCR, and only productive beta chains were kept. Rows with one shared CDR3 protein collapse into an entry with the most common genes and DNA. The table for this sample lists approximately 700,000 distinct CDR3 sequences; 15% to 19% of them were counted only once. The biggest ten clones account for approximately 10% of the sample. This clonotype was seen a handful of times. The antigen it binds to is not known. Base-call qualities are not available, and no considerably larger clone is one nucleotide away.

The TCR comes from a man aged 45-65 years who received an inactivated influenza vaccine. Donor details come from another sample of the same person, matched by shared clones. The sequenced sample was PBMCs from blood, obtained roughly 12 days after vaccination. This chain joins TRBV10-3 to TRBJ1-2; TRBD1 agrees with 8 junctional bases. The encoded CDR3 is CAIRDRVDGYTF. The DNA sequence is as follows: TGTGCCATCAGGGACAGGGTGGATGGCTACACCTTC.